This TCR beta chain derives from a study of blood T cell repertoires in COVID-19. This CDR3 comprises 13 residues. Germline loops: CDR1 SEHNR, CDR2 FQNEAQ (reference sequence). J gave up 5 bases and V 5 bases, and 4 bases lay outside the gene matches. As originally analysed: Amplifying reference gene primers gave estimates of nucleated cell counts. Clones were sequenced by immunoSEQ multiplex PCR, and TCRdb holds only the in-frame ones, with some missing. That table is the source of V, J and clone size, and D and trimming were worked out from the DNA. This table has roughly 110,000 clones, 84% appearing once. This clone was seen more than once but under ten times.

The source of this sequence is a woman aged 60-70 years with acute or convalescent COVID-19. The material sequenced was peripheral blood. The chain couples TRBV7-9 to TRBJ2-5; 8 positions agree with TRBD2. The CDR3 region is CASSPTSGETQYF. Written as DNA, the CDR3 is TGTGCCAGCAGCCCTACTAGCGGCGAGACCCAGTACTTC.